This T cell receptor beta chain was captured in a study of blood T cell repertoires in COVID-19. Study information: PBMCs, B-cell-depleted T cells, or T cells provided the cDNA or gDNA that made up the material.

The table came from immunoSEQ multiplex PCR; TCRdb's copy has only in-frame clones and leaves some out. The sample records 350,000 or so clones, roughly 86% being singletons. A remark on this clone: One end of the junction fails to match germline, which may point to a read error.

Cohort placement rested on clinical history that participants reported themselves. A COVID-19 case was met by exposed participants within 2 weeks before study entry. Sequences were obtained from PBMCs or T cells enriched from blood (not recorded which). The sequence came from a woman under 40 who had been exposed to COVID-19.

The chain's CDR3 is CAITESLLAGTGELFF. In DNA form, the CDR3 reads TGTGCCATCACTGAGTCATTACTAGCGGGTACCGGGGAGCTGTTTTTT. The V gene is TRBV10-3, the J gene TRBJ2-2; 9 nucleotides line up with TRBD2. The germline V gene has CDR1 ENHRY and CDR2 SYGVKD. The CDR3 loop spans 16 amino acids.